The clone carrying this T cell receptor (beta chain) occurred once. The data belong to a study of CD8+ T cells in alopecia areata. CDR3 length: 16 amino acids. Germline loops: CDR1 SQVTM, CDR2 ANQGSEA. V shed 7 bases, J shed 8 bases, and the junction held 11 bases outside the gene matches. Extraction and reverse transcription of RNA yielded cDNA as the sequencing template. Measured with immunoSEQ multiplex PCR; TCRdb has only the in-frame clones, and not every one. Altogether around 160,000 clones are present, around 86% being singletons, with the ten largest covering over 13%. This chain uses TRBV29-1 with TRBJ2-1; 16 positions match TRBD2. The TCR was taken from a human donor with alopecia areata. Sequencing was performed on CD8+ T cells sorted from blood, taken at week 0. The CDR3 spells CSGRGLAGGFLDEQFF. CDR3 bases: TGCAGCGGCAGGGGACTAGCGGGAGGGTTTTTGGATGAGCAGTTCTTC.